The 25 T cell receptor beta chains in this list originate from one sample, sequenced in a study of T cell repertoires in cytomegalovirus infection. TCRdb used MiXCR to reprocess the reads, holding one entry per CDR3 protein. Of approximately 550,000 distinct CDR3 sequences in the sample, 15% to 20% were seen once. Sequencing was carried out using CD8+ T cells from PBMCs. These receptors were taken from a human donor in good health (CMV status not recorded). Some clones in this sample may be carry-over from other donors' samples.

In this sample, this clonotype turned up many times. The chain combines TRBV7-9 with TRBJ2-2; D possibly corresponds to TRBD1 (5 bases). This CDR3 comprises 15 residues. From germline, CDR1 is SEHNR and CDR2 FQNEAQ (reference sequence). Deletions cut 2 bases from V and 4 bases from J, with 11 bases between. The CDR3 here is CASSLYRILTGELFF. The CDR3 coding sequence is TGTGCCAGCAGCTTATACAGGATTCTCACCGGGGAGCTGTTTTTT.

This chain uses TRBV2 with TRBJ1-5; TRBD1 aligns across 7 bases. Germline lookup yields CDR1 SNHLY and CDR2 FYNNEI. The CDR3 sequence is 16 residues long. Trimming at V came to 6 bases and at J to 1 base, leaving 9 bases not matched to a gene. The CDR3 spells CASRSHSDRSNQPQHF. Written as DNA, the CDR3 is TGTGCCAGCAGGAGCCACTCGGACAGGAGCAATCAGCCCCAGCATTTT.

The table lists this clonotype with many counts. The rearrangement links TRBV20-1 to TRBJ2-7; 8 nucleotides line up with TRBD1. V gave up 6 bases and J gave up 3 bases; unmatched junction bases: 10. Germline assignment: CDR1 DFQATT and CDR2 SNEGSKA (reference sequence). CDR3 length: 14 amino acids. The CDR3 loop is CSAQDRDIYYEQYF. For the CDR3, the DNA is TGCAGTGCCCAGGACAGGGACATATACTACGAGCAGTACTTC.

The table lists this clonotype with a few counts. The rearrangement joins TRBV19 to TRBJ1-1; a possible D gene is TRBD1 (5 bases). The CDR3 totals 14 residues. Looked up from germline, CDR1 is LNHDA and CDR2 is SQIVND (reference sequence). V was cut by 4 bases and J by 1 base, with 10 bases left in between. The CDR3 loop reads CASSTFGGNTEAFF. The CDR3 DNA follows: TGTGCCAGTAGTACCTTTGGGGGGAACACTGAAGCTTTCTTT.

V usage is TRBV2 and J usage is TRBJ2-3, with 7 nucleotides matching TRBD1. V gave up 8 bases and J gave up 0 bases; unmatched junction bases: 8. There are 15 residues in the CDR3. Per the germline V gene, CDR1 is SNHLY and CDR2 is FYNNEI. The CDR3 DNA reads as TGTGCCAGCTTTTACAGGGGCACGAGCACAGATACGCAGTATTTT. Translating gives CASFYRGTSTDTQYF.

The table lists this clonotype with many counts. The chain uses TRBV7-2 and TRBJ1-2, with D perhaps TRBD1 (6 bases). Germline CDR1 and CDR2: SGHTA and FQGNSA. V lost 5 bases and J lost 8, with 24 bases in between. This CDR3 has 16 residues. CDR3 nucleotides: TGTGCCAGCAGCCTCGAGTCGAGACAGGCTTCTGGGGGCTACACCTTC. Translated, it gives CASSLESRQASGGYTF.

This clonotype was detected only a few times. The chain is built from TRBV28 and TRBJ2-7; TRBD1 or TRBD2 may be the D gene (5 bases each). V lost 6 bases and J lost 0, with 15 bases in between. Germline CDR1 is MDHEN and CDR2 is SYDVKM. This CDR3 region has 15 residues. For the CDR3, the DNA is TGTGCCAGCAGCCCGGGGCCTGCGAACTCCTACGAGCAGTACTTC. Translating gives CASSPGPANSYEQYF.

This clonotype was seen many times. The chain uses TRBV5-1 and TRBJ2-1; D remains ambiguous. The CDR3 is 14 residues long. Germline CDR1 and CDR2: SGHRS and YFSETQ. The germline V and J ends were trimmed by 5 bases and 3 bases, with 12 bases remaining between them. This chain's CDR3 is CASSGISNYNEQFF. The CDR3 DNA sequence: TGCGCCAGCAGTGGCATTTCCAACTACAATGAGCAGTTCTTC.

The chain combines TRBV15 with TRBJ2-3, with 7 positions matching TRBD2. The V segment lost 6 bases and the J segment 8 bases; nucleotides outside the gene matches: 11. This CDR3 has 14 amino acids. Germline V lookup: CDR1 LNHNV, CDR2 YYDKDF (reference sequence). The CDR3 DNA reads as TGTGCCACCAGATCTAAAGCACTAGCGCTTACGCAGTATTTT. Protein product: CATRSKALALTQYF.

This clonotype has only a few counts. The chain is built from TRBV13 and TRBJ1-5; 8 positions agree with TRBD1. Germline CDR1 and CDR2: PRHDT and FYEKMQ (reference sequence). This CDR3 has 14 residues. J lost 7 bases, V lost 5 bases, and 7 bases had no gene match. Here the CDR3 reads CASSPGTGSQPQHF. The CDR3 bases are TGTGCCAGCAGCCCCGGGACAGGATCACAGCCCCAGCATTTT.

The chain carries TRBV7-9 and TRBJ2-6; unclear D gene. Trimming cost V 5 bases and J 0 bases, with 11 bases left between them. The CDR3 covers 16 residues. CDR1 is SEHNR, CDR2 FQNEAQ, per germline (reference sequence). The CDR3 nucleotides read TGTGCCAGCAGCACTCCAGGAATCTCTGGGGCCAACGTCCTGACTTTC. Its translation: CASSTPGISGANVLTF.

This clonotype was seen more than once but under ten times. The rearrangement uses TRBV10-3 and TRBJ2-3; TRBD2 aligns across 10 bases. V dropped 3 bases and J dropped 4; count of bases not matched to a gene: 7. CDR3 length equals 16 residues. In germline, CDR1 is ENHRY, CDR2 SYGVKD. The CDR3 DNA follows: TGTGCCATCAGTGACGGAGGGACTAGCGCTGCAGATACGCAGTATTTT. It specifies CAISDGGTSAADTQYF.

This clonotype was seen ten or more times. The chain carries TRBV7-3 and TRBJ2-7; 9 positions match TRBD1. Germline lookup yields CDR1 SGHTA and CDR2 FQGTGA. This CDR3 region has 15 residues. The V gene end was trimmed by 6 bases and the J gene end by 2 bases; junction bases not matched to a gene: 8. The CDR3, as DNA: TGTGCCAGCAGTCCGGGACAGGGATTTACCTACGAGCAGTACTTC. Encoded protein: CASSPGQGFTYEQYF.

The chain uses TRBV20-1 and TRBJ2-7; maybe TRBD2 (5 bases). The germline V gene encodes CDR1 DFQATT and CDR2 SNEGSKA (reference sequence). The V gene lost 3 bases and the J gene lost 5 bases, with 14 bases spanning the gap. This CDR3 is 13 amino acids long. The CDR3 reads CSAREGTSNEQYF. The CDR3 region has the DNA TGCAGTGCTAGGGAAGGTACTAGTAACGAGCAGTACTTC.

This clonotype was seen at least ten times. V gene TRBV6-1 combines with J gene TRBJ2-5; TRBD1 might be the D (5 bases). The CDR3 runs to 15 residues. Germline-derived CDR1 and CDR2 are MNHNS and SASEGT. V was cut by 2 bases and J by 0 bases, with 10 bases left in between. CDR3 nucleotides: TGTGCCAGCAGTGAACGCGGCAGGGACCAAGAGACCCAGTACTTC. Protein: CASSERGRDQETQYF.

The count of this clonotype is one. The rearrangement joins TRBV5-6 to TRBJ1-4; 10 bases line up with TRBD1. Germline CDR1 SGHDT, CDR2 YYEEEE. The CDR3 is made up of 14 amino acids. V lost 5 bases, J lost 7 bases, and 5 bases stayed unmatched. The CDR3 sequence: CASSSGTGAEKLFF. CDR3 DNA: TGTGCCAGCAGTTCCGGGACAGGGGCTGAAAAACTGTTTTTT.

The chain employs TRBV27 and TRBJ2-1; possible D gene TRBD1, 6 bases. V was shortened by 9 bases and J by 6 bases, with 18 bases between the two germline ends. Germline CDR1 and CDR2: MNHEY and SMNVEV (reference sequence). This CDR3 contains 14 residues. CDR3 coding DNA: TGTGCCAGTCGCAGGGGTCGTAATCCCAATGAGCAGTTCTTC. This gives the protein CASRRGRNPNEQFF.

This clonotype was recorded a few times. The rearrangement uses TRBV7-4 and TRBJ2-7; TRBD2 aligns across 7 bases. CDR3 length: 17 residues. Germline V lookup: CDR1 SGHVT, CDR2 SQSDAQ. Trimming removed 2 bases from V and 1 base from J; junction bases left unmatched: 11. The CDR3 region is CASSLSVGGSRSYEQYF. CDR3 coding DNA: TGTGCCAGCAGCTTAAGTGTCGGCGGGAGTCGGTCCTACGAGCAGTACTTC.

This clonotype was recorded many times. This chain joins TRBV7-8 and TRBJ2-1; a possible D gene is TRBD2 (5 bases). CDR1 and CDR2 (germline): SGHVS, FQNEAQ. Trimming cost V 1 base and J 10 bases, with 11 bases left between them. The CDR3 runs to 13 residues. CDR3 nucleotide sequence: TGTGCCAGCAGCTTAGATCCAGGAGGCGAGCAGTTCTTC. Translation: CASSLDPGGEQFF.

This clonotype turned up a few times. This chain connects TRBV11-2 to TRBJ2-2; 15 nucleotides line up with TRBD2. The junction had 9 bases not matched to a gene; V was cut back by 3 bases and J by 1 base. This CDR3 is 20 amino acids long. CDR1 SGHAT and CDR2 FQNNGV come from the germline V gene. DNA for the CDR3: TGTGCCAGCAGCTTTTGGGGGACTAGCGGGAGGTATGAGAACACCGGGGAGCTGTTTTTT. Translation gives CASSFWGTSGRYENTGELFF.

The V and J genes are TRBV6-1 and TRBJ2-7, with 8 bases that match TRBD1. Germline V gene lookup returns CDR1 MNHNS and CDR2 SASEGT. The V and J ends lost 7 bases and 3 bases, in that order; junction bases with no gene match: 5. This CDR3 comprises 13 residues. The CDR3 sequence is CASISGGHYEQYF. CDR3 DNA sequence: TGTGCCAGCATATCAGGGGGCCACTACGAGCAGTACTTC.

The table lists this clonotype with many counts. V gene TRBV5-6 combines with J gene TRBJ2-7; tentatively, D is TRBD2 (6 bases). This CDR3 has 18 residues. Looked up from germline, CDR1 is SGHDT and CDR2 is YYEEEE. V was shortened by 3 bases and J by 4 bases, with 26 bases between the two germline ends. CDR3 nucleotides: TGTGCCAGCAGCTCCCCAACCCTGGGGGGAACGGGGACTTACGAGCAGTACTTC. It specifies CASSSPTLGGTGTYEQYF.

This clonotype has at least ten counts. The chain couples TRBV7-9 to TRBJ2-1, with 7 bases that match TRBD1. Per the germline V gene, CDR1 is SEHNR and CDR2 is FQNEAQ (reference sequence). The CDR3 is 15 amino acids. V shed 5 bases, J shed 5 bases, and the junction held 9 bases outside the gene matches. In DNA, the CDR3 is TGTGCCAGCAGCCTTCAAGGGACAGACAACAATGAGCAGTTCTTC. This translates into CASSLQGTDNNEQFF.

This clonotype was seen ten or more times. The chain joins TRBV6-6 to TRBJ2-7, with 8 nucleotides matching TRBD1. V lost 5 bases to trimming and J lost 5 bases; unmatched junction nucleotides: 8. The CDR3 has 14 residues. Germline V gene sequence: CDR1 MNHNY, CDR2 SVGAGI (reference sequence). CDR3 protein: CASSPTGAINEQYF. In nucleotides, the CDR3 is TGTGCCAGCAGTCCGACAGGGGCTATCAACGAGCAGTACTTC.

The table lists this clonotype with many counts. The chain has TRBV19 and TRBJ2-3, with TRBD2 as a possible D gene (6 bases). The CDR3 totals 22 residues. V was clipped by 1 base and J by 2 bases, with 31 bases between them. Germline lookup yields CDR1 LNHDA and CDR2 SQIVND (reference sequence). In nucleotides, the CDR3 is TGTGCCAGTAGTATAGCTCTCGTAGCAGGGCGGACAAGGAGGGTTTTCACAGATACGCAGTATTTT. Protein sequence: CASSIALVAGRTRRVFTDTQYF.